This T cell receptor beta chain is from a study of identical twins. The germline gives CDR1 SGDLS, CDR2 YYNGEE. The CDR3 sequence is 15 residues long. V lost 3 bases to trimming and J lost 0 bases, with 7 bases between them. In this sample, this clonotype turned up many times. TCRdb reprocessed the 5' RACE reads via MiXCR and lists one record per CDR3 protein. The data hold 400,000 to 500,000 distinct CDR3 sequences, with less than 20% observed a single time. Specimen: naive T cells sorted from blood. This TCR derives from a man aged 45-60 years in good health. J is TRBJ1-6 and V is TRBV9; D unclear. CDR3 loop: CASSAGASYNSPLHF. The CDR3, as DNA: TGTGCCAGCAGCGCGGGAGCCTCCTATAATTCACCCCTCCACTTT.